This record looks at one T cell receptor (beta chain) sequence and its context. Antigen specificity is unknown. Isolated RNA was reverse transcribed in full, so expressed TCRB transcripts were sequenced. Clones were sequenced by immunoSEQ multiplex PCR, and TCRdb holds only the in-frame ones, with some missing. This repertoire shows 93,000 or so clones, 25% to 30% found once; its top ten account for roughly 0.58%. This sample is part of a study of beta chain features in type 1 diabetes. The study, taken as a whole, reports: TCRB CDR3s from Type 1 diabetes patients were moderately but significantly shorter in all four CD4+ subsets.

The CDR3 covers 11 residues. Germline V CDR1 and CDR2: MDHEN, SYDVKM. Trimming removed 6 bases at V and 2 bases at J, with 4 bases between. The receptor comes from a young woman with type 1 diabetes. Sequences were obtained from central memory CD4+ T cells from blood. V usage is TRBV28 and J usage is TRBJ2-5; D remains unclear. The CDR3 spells CASSHQETQYF. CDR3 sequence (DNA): TGTGCCAGCAGCCATCAAGAGACCCAGTACTTC.